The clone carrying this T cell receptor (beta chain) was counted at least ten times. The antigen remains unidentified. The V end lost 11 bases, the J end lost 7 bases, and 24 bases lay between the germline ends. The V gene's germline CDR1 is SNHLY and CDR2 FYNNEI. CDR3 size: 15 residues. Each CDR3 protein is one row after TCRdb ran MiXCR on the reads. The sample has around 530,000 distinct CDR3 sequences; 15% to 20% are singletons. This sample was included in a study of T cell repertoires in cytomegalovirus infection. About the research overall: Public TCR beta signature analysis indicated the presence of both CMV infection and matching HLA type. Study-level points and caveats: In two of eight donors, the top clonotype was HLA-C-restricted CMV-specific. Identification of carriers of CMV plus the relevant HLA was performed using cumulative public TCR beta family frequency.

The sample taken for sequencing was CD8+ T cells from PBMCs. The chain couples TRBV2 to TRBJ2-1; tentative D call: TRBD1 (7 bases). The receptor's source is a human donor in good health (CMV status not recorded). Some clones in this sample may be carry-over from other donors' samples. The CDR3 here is CAAVNMEGARNEQFF. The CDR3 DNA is TGTGCCGCCGTTAATATGGAGGGGGCGCGAAATGAGCAGTTCTTC.